One T cell receptor (beta chain) is described in this entry. The antigen remains unidentified. The PCR used 60 Vbeta and 13 Jbeta primers. Methods used by the authors: Unique TCR beta chains numbered roughly 83 million in a later analysis, with roughly 10 million shared. Produced via immunoSEQ multiplex PCR; TCRdb's table is partial and in-frame only. V and J calls and clone size are copied from that table; D and trimming were computed from the DNA. This sample has 150,000 to 200,000 clones, with about four fifths found just once. CDR1 is SGDLS and CDR2 is YYNGEE in the germline V gene. The V end lost 0 bases, the J end lost 0 bases, and 8 bases lay between the germline ends. The CDR3 sequence is 15 residues long. The entry originates in a study of cytomegalovirus exposure and HLA in healthy donors. Findings and limits, study-wide: The authors later found HLA-associated TCR beta chains more clonally expanded than equally common others. Later on, analysis showed that most CMV-associated TCR beta chains appeared to be HLA-restricted. As was reported, the HLA-A and HLA-B alleles of most subjects were accurately predicted from TCR beta sequences.

What was sequenced was PBMCs. The rearrangement links TRBV9 to TRBJ2-3; D uncertain. The sequence came from a boy between 2 and 15 years old in good health and CMV-seronegative. The CDR3 DNA reads as TGTGCCAGCAGCGTAGCTCCTAGAAGCACAGATACGCAGTATTTT. Its translation: CASSVAPRSTDTQYF.